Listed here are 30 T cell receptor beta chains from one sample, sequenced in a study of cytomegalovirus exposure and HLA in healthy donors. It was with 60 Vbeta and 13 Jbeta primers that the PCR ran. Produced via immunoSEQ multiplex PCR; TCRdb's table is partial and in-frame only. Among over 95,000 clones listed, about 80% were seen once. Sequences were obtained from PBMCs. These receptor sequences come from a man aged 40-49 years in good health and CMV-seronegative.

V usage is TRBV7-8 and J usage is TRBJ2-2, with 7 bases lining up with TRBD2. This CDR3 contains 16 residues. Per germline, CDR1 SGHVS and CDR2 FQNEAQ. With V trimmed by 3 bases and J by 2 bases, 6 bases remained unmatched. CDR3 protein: CASSLIAGRNTGELFF. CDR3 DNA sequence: TGTGCCAGCAGCTTGATAGCGGGCAGAAACACCGGGGAGCTGTTTTTT.

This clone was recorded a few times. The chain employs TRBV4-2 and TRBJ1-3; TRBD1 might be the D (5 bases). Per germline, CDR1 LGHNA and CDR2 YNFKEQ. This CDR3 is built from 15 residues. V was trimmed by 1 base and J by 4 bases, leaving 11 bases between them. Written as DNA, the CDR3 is TGTGCCAGCAGCCAAGCCCGGGACTTCGGAAACACCATATATTTT. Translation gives CASSQARDFGNTIYF.

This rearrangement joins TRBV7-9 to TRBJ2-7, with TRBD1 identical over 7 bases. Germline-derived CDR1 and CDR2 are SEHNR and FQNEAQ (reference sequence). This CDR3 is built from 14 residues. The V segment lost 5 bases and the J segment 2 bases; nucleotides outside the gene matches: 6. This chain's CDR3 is CASSEDRQAYEQYF. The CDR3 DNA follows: TGTGCCAGCAGCGAGGACAGGCAAGCCTACGAGCAGTACTTC. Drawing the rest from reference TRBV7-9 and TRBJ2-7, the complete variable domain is DTGVSQNPRHKITKRGQNVTFRCDPISEHNRLYWYRQTLGQGPEFLTYFQNEAQLEKSRLLSDRFSAERPKGSFSTLEIQRTEQGDSAMYLCASSEDRQAYEQYFGPGTRLTVT.

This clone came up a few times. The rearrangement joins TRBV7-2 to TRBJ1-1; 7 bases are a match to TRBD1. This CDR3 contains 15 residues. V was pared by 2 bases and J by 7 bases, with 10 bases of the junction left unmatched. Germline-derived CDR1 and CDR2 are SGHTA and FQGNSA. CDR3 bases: TGTGCCAGCAGCTTATGGTGGGACAGTCATCTTGAAGCTTTCTTT. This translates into CASSLWWDSHLEAFF.

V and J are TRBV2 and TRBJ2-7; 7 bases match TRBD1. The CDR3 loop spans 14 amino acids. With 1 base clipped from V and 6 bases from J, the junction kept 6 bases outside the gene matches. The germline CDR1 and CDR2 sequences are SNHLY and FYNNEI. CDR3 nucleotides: TGTGCCAGCAGTGAAGATTTAGGGGGCCCCGAGCAGTACTTC. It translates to CASSEDLGGPEQYF.

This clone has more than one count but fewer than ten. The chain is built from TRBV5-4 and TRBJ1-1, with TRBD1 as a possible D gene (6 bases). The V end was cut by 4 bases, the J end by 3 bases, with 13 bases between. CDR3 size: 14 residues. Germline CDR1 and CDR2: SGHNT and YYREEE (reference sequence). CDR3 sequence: CASSLQGAYTEAFF. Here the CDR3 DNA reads TGTGCCAGCAGCCTACAGGGAGCATACACTGAAGCTTTCTTT.

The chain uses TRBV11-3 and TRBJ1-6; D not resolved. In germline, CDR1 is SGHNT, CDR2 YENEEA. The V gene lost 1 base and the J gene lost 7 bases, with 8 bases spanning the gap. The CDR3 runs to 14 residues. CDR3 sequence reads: CASSLGNSNSPLHF. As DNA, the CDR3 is TGTGCCAGCAGCTTAGGGAACAGCAATTCACCCCTCCACTTT.

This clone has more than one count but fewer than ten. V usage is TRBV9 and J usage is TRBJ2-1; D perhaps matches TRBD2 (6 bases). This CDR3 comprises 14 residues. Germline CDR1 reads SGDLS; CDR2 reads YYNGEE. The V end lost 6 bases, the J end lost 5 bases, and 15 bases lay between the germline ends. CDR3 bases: TGTGCCAGCACCCGCCCTAGCGCCCACAATGAGCAGTTCTTC. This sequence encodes CASTRPSAHNEQFF.

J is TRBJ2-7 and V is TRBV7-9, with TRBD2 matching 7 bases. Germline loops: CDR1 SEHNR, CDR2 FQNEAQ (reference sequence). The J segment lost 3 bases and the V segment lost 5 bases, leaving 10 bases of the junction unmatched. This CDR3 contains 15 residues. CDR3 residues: CASSPSASGDYEQYF. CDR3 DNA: TGTGCCAGCAGCCCTTCGGCTAGCGGAGACTACGAGCAGTACTTC. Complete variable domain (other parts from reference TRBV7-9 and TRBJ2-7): DTGVSQNPRHKITKRGQNVTFRCDPISEHNRLYWYRQTLGQGPEFLTYFQNEAQLEKSRLLSDRFSAERPKGSFSTLEIQRTEQGDSAMYLCASSPSASGDYEQYFGPGTRLTVT.

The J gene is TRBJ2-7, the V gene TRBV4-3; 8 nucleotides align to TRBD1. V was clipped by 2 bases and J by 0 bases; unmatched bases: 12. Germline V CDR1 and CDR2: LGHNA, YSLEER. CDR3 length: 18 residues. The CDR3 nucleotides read TGCGCCAGCAGCCAAACCCTTCCGGGACAGGATATCTCCTACGAGCAGTACTTC. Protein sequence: CASSQTLPGQDISYEQYF.

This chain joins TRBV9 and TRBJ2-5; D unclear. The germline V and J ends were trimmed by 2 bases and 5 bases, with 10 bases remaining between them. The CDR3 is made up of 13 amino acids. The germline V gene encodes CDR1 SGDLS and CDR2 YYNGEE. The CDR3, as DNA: TGTGCCAGCAGCGTTAGTCCTACTGAGACCCAGTACTTC. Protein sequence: CASSVSPTETQYF.

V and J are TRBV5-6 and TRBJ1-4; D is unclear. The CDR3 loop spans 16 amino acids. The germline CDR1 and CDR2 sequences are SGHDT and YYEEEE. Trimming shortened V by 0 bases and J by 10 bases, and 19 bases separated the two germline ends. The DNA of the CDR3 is TGTGCCAGCAGCTTGGCCAGGTCAGCTGCGCTTGGAAAACTGTTTTTT. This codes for CASSLARSAALGKLFF.

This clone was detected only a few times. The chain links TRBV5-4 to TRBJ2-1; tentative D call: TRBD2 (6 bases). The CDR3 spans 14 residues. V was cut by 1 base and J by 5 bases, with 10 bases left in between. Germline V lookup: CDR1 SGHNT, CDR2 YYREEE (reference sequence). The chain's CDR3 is CASSLTSRDNEQFF. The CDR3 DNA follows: TGTGCCAGCAGCTTGACTAGCCGGGACAATGAGCAGTTCTTC.

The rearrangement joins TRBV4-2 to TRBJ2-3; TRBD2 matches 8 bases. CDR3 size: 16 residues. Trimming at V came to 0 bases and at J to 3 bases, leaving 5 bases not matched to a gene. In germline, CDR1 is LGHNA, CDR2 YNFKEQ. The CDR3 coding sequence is TGTGCCAGCAGCCAAGACCGGGCTAGCGGGACAGATACGCAGTATTTT. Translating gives CASSQDRASGTDTQYF.

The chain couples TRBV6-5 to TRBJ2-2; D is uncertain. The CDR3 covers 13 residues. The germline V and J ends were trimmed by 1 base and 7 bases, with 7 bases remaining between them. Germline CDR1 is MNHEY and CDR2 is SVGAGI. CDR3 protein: CASSYWALGELFF. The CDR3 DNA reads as TGTGCCAGCAGTTACTGGGCTCTCGGGGAGCTGTTTTTT.

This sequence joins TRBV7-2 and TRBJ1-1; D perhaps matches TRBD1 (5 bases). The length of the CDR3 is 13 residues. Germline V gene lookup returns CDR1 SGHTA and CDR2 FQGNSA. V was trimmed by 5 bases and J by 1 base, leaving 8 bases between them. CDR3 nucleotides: TGTGCCAGCAGCCCCGGACAGAACACTGAAGCTTTCTTT. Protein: CASSPGQNTEAFF.

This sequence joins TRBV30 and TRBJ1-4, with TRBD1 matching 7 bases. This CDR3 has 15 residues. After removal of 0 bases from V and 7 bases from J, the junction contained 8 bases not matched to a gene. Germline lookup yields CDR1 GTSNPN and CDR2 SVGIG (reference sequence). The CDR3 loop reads CAWSVQRGTAEKLFF. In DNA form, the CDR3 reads TGTGCCTGGAGTGTACAGCGGGGGACAGCTGAAAAACTGTTTTTT.

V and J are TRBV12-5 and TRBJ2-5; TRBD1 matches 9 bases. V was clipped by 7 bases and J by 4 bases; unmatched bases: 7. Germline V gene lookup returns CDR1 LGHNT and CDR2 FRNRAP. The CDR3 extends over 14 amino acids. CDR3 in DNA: TGTGCTAGTGCCATACAGGGGGCCGGAGAGACCCAGTACTTC. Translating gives CASAIQGAGETQYF.

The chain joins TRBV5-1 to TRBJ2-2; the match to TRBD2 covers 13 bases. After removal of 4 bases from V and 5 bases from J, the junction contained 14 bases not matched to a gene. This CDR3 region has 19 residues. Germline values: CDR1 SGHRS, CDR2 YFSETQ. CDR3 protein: CASSKPGLAGLAGTGELFF. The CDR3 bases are TGCGCCAGCAGCAAGCCGGGACTAGCGGGGCTCGCGGGGACCGGGGAGCTGTTTTTT.

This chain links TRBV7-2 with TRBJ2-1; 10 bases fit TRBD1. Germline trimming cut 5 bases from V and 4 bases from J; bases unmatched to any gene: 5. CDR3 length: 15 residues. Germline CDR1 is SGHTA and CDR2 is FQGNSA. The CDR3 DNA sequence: TGTGCCAGCAGCCCCGGGACAGGGGTTTACAATGAGCAGTTCTTC. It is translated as CASSPGTGVYNEQFF.

CDR3 loop: CASSEGLAPYTGELFF. As DNA, the CDR3 is TGTGCCAGTAGTGAAGGACTAGCTCCGTACACCGGGGAGCTGTTTTTT. This chain connects TRBV19 to TRBJ2-2, with 8 bases fitting TRBD2. CDR1 LNHDA and CDR2 SQIVND come from the germline V gene (reference sequence). This CDR3 is built from 16 residues. Trimming took 5 bases from V and 3 from J; bases not matched to a gene: 8.

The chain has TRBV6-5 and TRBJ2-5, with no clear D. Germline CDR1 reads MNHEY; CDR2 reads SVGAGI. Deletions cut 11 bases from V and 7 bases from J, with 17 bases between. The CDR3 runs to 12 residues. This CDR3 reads CAAGPQAGTQYF. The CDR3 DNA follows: TGTGCCGCTGGTCCCCAGGCAGGGACCCAGTACTTC.

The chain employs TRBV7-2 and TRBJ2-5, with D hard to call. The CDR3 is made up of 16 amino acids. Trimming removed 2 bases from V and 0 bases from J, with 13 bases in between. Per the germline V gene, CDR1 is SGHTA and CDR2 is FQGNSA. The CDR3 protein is CASSLTTATNQETQYF. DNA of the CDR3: TGTGCCAGCAGCTTAACAACAGCCACCAACCAAGAGACCCAGTACTTC.

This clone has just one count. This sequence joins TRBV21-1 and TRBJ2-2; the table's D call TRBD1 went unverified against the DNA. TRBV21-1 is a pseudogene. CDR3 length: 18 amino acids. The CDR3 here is CASNEDGWGTGFTGELFF. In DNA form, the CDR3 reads TGTGCCAGCAACGAAGATGGGTGGGGGACAGGGTTTACCGGGGAGCTGTTTTTT.

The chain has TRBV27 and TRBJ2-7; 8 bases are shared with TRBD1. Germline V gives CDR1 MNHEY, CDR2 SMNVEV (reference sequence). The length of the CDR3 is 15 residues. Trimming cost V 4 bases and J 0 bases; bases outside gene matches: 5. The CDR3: CASSSGTGSSYEQYF. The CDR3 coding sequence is TGTGCCAGCAGTTCGGGGACAGGTAGCTCCTACGAGCAGTACTTC.

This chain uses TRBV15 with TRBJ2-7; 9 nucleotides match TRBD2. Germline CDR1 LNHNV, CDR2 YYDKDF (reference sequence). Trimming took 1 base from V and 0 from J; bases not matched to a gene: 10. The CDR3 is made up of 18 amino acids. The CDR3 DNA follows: TGTGCCACCAGCAGAGCTGGTAGCGGGAGTTTCGGCTCCTACGAGCAGTACTTC. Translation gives CATSRAGSGSFGSYEQYF.

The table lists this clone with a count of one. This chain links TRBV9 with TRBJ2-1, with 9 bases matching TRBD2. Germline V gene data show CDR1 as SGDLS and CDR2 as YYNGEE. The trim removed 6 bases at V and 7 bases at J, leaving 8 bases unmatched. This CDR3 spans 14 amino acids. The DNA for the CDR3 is TGTGCCAGCAACCGCGGGGGGGCTCTAAATGAGCAGTTCTTC. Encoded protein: CASNRGGALNEQFF.

The CDR3 loop is CASSFAGTGGELFF. In DNA, the CDR3 is TGTGCCAGCAGCTTTGCGGGGACGGGCGGGGAGCTGTTTTTT. The gene calls are TRBV11-3 and TRBJ2-2, with TRBD2 as a possible D gene (6 bases). The CDR3 is made up of 14 amino acids. With 3 bases removed from V and 7 bases from J, the gap between germline ends came to 12 bases. Germline V gene data show CDR1 as SGHNT and CDR2 as YENEEA.

The CDR3 DNA is TGTGCCAGCAGCGCGGCCCGACAGGGGGGGAACACTGAAGCTTTCTTT. It is translated as CASSAARQGGNTEAFF. The chain links TRBV9 to TRBJ1-1; the match to TRBD1 covers 9 bases. The CDR3 is made up of 16 amino acids. J lost 1 base, V lost 3 bases, and 7 bases had no gene match. Germline CDR1 is SGDLS and CDR2 is YYNGEE. Complete variable domain (other parts from reference TRBV9 and TRBJ1-1): DSGVTQTPKHLITATGQRVTLRCSPRSGDLSVYWYQQSLDQGLQFLIQYYNGEERAKGNILERFSAQQFPDLHSELNLSSLELGDSALYFCASSAARQGGNTEAFFGQGTRLTVV.

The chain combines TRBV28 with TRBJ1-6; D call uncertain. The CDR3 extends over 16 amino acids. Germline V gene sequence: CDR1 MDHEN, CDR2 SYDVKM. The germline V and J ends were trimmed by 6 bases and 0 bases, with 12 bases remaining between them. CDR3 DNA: TGTGCCAGCAGCCGAGGGAGGAGCTCCTATAATTCACCCCTCCACTTT. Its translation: CASSRGRSSYNSPLHF.